The source of this T cell receptor (beta chain) is a study of Ad26.COV2.S vaccination and SARS-CoV-2 variants. Clones were read by immunoSEQ multiplex PCR, and TCRdb kept only the in-frame ones, dropping some. The sample includes 450,000 to 550,000 clones, roughly nine tenths of them seen just once. The J segment lost 9 bases and the V segment lost 3 bases, leaving 1 base of the junction unmatched. The CDR3 totals 12 residues. Treatment here: 19 received Ad26.COV2.S at low or high dose, single or two shots; several received placebo; per-sample allocation not given. Sampling was performed 63 days after the first vaccine or placebo injection.

V is TRBV12-3 or TRBV12-4 and J is TRBJ1-1; 10 bases agree with TRBD1. The TCR originated in a person aged 18-65 years who received the Ad26.COV2.S COVID-19 vaccine or a placebo. The sample was peripheral blood, taken in a trial of Ad26.COV2.S vaccine versus placebo. DNA for the CDR3: TGTGCCAGCAGTTTGGGACAGGGGAAAGCTTTCTTT. It codes for CASSLGQGKAFF.